This T cell receptor (beta chain) originates from a study of OX40 agonist ivuxolimab in advanced cancers. Looking at the study overall: Ivuxolimab was an agonistic, fully human IgG2 monoclonal antibody directed against OX40 (CD134), a costimulatory receptor. Intravenous ivuxolimab was administered to patients every 2 weeks at six dose levels: 0.01, 0.1, 0.3, 1.5, 3 and 10 mg/kg. Among the approximately 54 dose-escalation patients, 19 had hepatocellular carcinoma, roughly 15 melanoma, 9 renal cell carcinoma and 9 head and neck cancer. A male proportion of around 83% and a mean age of approximately 61 years, ranging from about 23 to 90, were recorded for the dose-escalation cohort. Patients were allowed to have had prior anti-PD-1, anti-PD-L1 or anti-CTLA-4 therapy, and less than 45% of the dose-escalation patients had previously received checkpoint inhibitors. Partial responses were achieved by three dose-escalation patients, of whom one had hepatocellular carcinoma and two had cutaneous melanoma. The purpose of peripheral TCRbeta sequencing was to test whether ivuxolimab changed TCR sequence diversity and led to clonal T-cell expansion. The paper covers the monotherapy dose-escalation part of the phase I ivuxolimab trial, which included N ≈ 57 patients. What the research found in general, with its limitations: The antigen specificity of the clonally expanded peripheral T cells was not determined. Low levels of normalized T-cell clonal expansion were also shown by some nonresponding patients. After ivuxolimab, more expanded clones were found on average in CD8+ T cells than in CD4+ T cells. At doses of 0.1 to 3.0 mg/kg, clonal expansion of both CD4+ and CD8+ T cells in blood was seen between baseline and week 6. In the 0.1-3.0 mg/kg groups, partial responders were among the patients with the lowest normalized peripheral clonal expansion, particularly in CD8+ T cells.

Genomic DNA was isolated from the sorted cells so that the TCRbeta CDR3 region could be sequenced. The immunoSEQ Assay was used for sequencing of TCRbeta CDR3 regions. TCRdb took this table from immuneACCESS and kept in-frame rearrangements with V and J called. Such tables lack part of the clones; where checked against another copy, unresolved V genes explain under half of the gap, and the rest is unexplained. Here the sample has 25,000 to 30,000 clones; over 60% occur a single time. Of the sample, about 15% is held by the ten largest clones. Patients with a history of autoimmune disease or receiving systemic immunosuppression were excluded from the trial. In every dose cohort, peripheral blood was drawn for TCR sequencing at baseline, cycle 4 day 1, and cycle 7 day 1. The samples were taken from a phase I, first-in-human, multicenter, open-label dose-escalation trial of ivuxolimab. Adults with locally advanced or metastatic head and neck squamous cell, hepatocellular, melanoma or renal cell carcinoma were enrolled in the trial. CD4+ and CD8+ T cells were sorted separately from peripheral blood before TCR sequencing.

On this clone: Its binding antigen is unknown. Within one base of it there is no much larger clone, and no base qualities were kept.

Taken from cysteine to phenylalanine, the CDR3 has 14 residues. The retained sequence is limited to the CDR3, 42 bases, with the frame set at the first base. Based on the germline V gene, the CDR1 and CDR2 sequences are SQVTM and ANQGSEA. V lost 6 bases and J lost 1 base, and the count of bases not matched to a germline gene is 9. Rearrangement joined TRBV29-1 to TRBJ2-7, with TRBD1 matching 7 junction bases. The source material was CD4+ or CD8+ T cells sorted from blood, sampled in a trial of the OX40 agonist ivuxolimab. The sequence was collected from an adult with an advanced solid tumor such as melanoma, head and neck, liver or kidney cancer. The nucleotide sequence is TGCAGCGTGAAGCGACAGGGAGCGTCCTACGAGCAGTACTTC. Translation gives CSVKRQGASYEQYF.